This is a list of T cell receptor beta chains from one sample in a study of T cell changes during pregnancy in multiple sclerosis. Profiled with immunoSEQ multiplex PCR; TCRdb holds only in-frame clones, not every one. The sample carries about 40,000 clones, roughly 90% recorded once. The starting material was CD4+ T cells from peripheral blood mononuclear cells, obtained in the third trimester of pregnancy. These receptors were obtained from a female donor with multiple sclerosis, enrolled in a pregnancy study. CDR3s leave out the opening cysteine and the closing phenylalanine or tryptophan. Each record gives: clone size, J gene, V gene, CDR3 protein. Rows give clone size only sometimes, using once, few, many, or a class for an expanded clone.

size: -; J: TRBJ1-3; V: TRBV15; CDR3: ATGRGSGNTIY
size: -; J: TRBJ2-7; V: TRBV18; CDR3: ASSRSYEQY
size: -; J: TRBJ1-1; V: TRBV5-1; CDR3: ASGKSGDATEAF
size: -; J: TRBJ2-1; V: TRBV11-3; CDR3: ASSLSGNPYNEQF
size: -; J: TRBJ1-2; V: TRBV29-1; CDR3: SVMVANYGYT
size: -; J: TRBJ2-3; V: TRBV27; CDR3: ASSLRTSGIPSDTQY
size: -; J: TRBJ2-7; V: TRBV12-2; CDR3: ASRLAAEEDGKVSRVEQY
size: -; J: TRBJ1-3; V: TRBV9; CDR3: ASNPGQPSGNTIY
size: -; J: TRBJ1-1; V: TRBV28; CDR3: ASSLVRGAKAF
size: -; J: TRBJ2-2; V: TRBV30; CDR3: AWSGRLAANTGELF
size: few; J: TRBJ1-2; V: TRBV27; CDR3: ASSRAGQAYGYT
size: -; J: TRBJ2-7; V: TRBV5-8; CDR3: ASSLASSPYEQY
size: few; J: TRBJ1-4; V: TRBV2; CDR3: ASSAKPGQEKGKLF
size: -; J: TRBJ2-1; V: TRBV21-1; CDR3: ASSKAECTSRVSSYNEQF
size: -; J: TRBJ1-2; V: TRBV19; CDR3: ASSIARTEIGYT
size: -; J: TRBJ1-5; V: TRBV18; CDR3: ASSQRDQPQH
size: -; J: TRBJ2-3; V: TRBV5-1; CDR3: ASSLDRGTDTQY